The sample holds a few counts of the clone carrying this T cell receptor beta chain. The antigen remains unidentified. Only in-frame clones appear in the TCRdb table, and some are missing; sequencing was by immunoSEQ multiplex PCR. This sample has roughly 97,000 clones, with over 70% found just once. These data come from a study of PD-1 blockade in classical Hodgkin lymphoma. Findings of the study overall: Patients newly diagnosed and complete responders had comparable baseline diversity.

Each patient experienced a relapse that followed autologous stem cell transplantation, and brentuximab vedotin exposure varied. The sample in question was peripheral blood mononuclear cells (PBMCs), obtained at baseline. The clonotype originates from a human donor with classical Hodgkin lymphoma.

The DNA of the CDR3 is TGCGCCAGCAGGAACAGTCCAGGAGGCCTGTCCTACGAGCAGTACTTC. This codes for CASRNSPGGLSYEQYF. The V gene is TRBV5-1, the J gene TRBJ2-7; possible D gene TRBD2, 5 bases. From germline, CDR1 is SGHRS and CDR2 YFSETQ. The CDR3 length is 16 residues. The V and J ends lost 5 bases and 1 base respectively, with 19 bases between them.